The source of this T cell receptor (beta chain) is a study of identical twins. Study-wide results and limits: Invariant MAIT and iNKT cells may have partly biased zero-insertion analyses. Out-of-frame TCR alpha sharing in monozygotic twins exceeded recombination model predictions.

The CDR3 runs to 16 residues. Per germline, CDR1 SEHNR and CDR2 FQNEAQ (reference sequence). Trimming removed 2 bases from V and 8 bases from J; junction bases left unmatched: 12. In regard to this clonotype: Its antigen is unknown.

With template switching, a universal primer site was added, and the cDNA carried unique molecular identifiers. Using its own MiXCR run on the 5' RACE reads, TCRdb lists one record per CDR3 protein. Among fewer than 900,000 distinct CDR3 sequences, 21% were seen once, and the ten largest hold roughly 4%. The same sample was also used in a study of T cells expressing NK-cell markers. That report adds: Cells sorted as CD3+CD56+NKG2C+, CD3+CD56+NKG2C- and CD3+CD56-NKG2C+ T cells supplied the TCR beta repertoires.

The receptor was isolated from a woman under 30 in good health. The sequencing input was PBMCs. The rearrangement uses TRBV7-9 and TRBJ2-1, with 7 bases identical to TRBD2. CDR3 residues: CASSLLWGRAMDEQFF. CDR3 DNA sequence: TGTGCCAGCAGCTTATTATGGGGGAGGGCCATGGATGAGCAGTTCTTC.